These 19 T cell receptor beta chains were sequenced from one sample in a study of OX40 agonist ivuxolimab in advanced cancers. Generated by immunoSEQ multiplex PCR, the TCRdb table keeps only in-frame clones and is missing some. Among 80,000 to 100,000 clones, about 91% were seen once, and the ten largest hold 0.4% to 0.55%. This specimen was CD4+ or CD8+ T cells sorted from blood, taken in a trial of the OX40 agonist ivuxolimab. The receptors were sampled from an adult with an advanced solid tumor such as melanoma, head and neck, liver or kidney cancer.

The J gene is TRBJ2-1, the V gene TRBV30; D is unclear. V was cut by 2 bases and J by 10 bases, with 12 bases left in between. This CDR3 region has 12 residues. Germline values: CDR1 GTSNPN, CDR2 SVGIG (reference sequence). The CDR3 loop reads CAWSSRLGEQFF. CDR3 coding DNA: TGTGCCTGGAGTTCCAGGCTGGGCGAGCAGTTCTTC.

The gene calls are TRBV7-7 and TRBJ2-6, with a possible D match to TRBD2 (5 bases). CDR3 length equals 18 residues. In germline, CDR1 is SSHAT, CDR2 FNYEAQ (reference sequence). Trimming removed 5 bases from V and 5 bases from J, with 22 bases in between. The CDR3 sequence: CASSHGVSPQSRANVLTF. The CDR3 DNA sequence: TGTGCCAGCAGCCACGGGGTAAGTCCACAAAGTCGGGCCAACGTCCTGACTTTC.

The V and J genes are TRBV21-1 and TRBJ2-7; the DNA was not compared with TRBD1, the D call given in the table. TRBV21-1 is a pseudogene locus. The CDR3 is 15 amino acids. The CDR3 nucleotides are TGTGCCAGCTTTCAGGGGGCGTATGGAGAGAACGAGCAGTACTTC. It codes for CASFQGAYGENEQYF.

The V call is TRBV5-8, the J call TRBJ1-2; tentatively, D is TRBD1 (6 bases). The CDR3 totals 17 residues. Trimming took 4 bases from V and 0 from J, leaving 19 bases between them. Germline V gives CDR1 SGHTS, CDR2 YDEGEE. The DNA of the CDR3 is TGTGCCAGCAGCCAACCCCGAGGGGGAAAAGCTAACTATGGCTACACCTTC. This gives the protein CASSQPRGGKANYGYTF.

The CDR3 spells CASSGMGAKADTQYF. CDR3 sequence (DNA): TGTGCCAGTAGCGGCATGGGGGCAAAAGCAGATACGCAGTATTTT. This rearrangement joins TRBV19 to TRBJ2-3, with D perhaps TRBD1 (6 bases). The CDR3 sequence is 15 residues long. Trimming cost V 6 bases and J 4 bases, with 17 bases left between them. CDR1 is LNHDA and CDR2 is SQIVND in the germline V gene (reference sequence).

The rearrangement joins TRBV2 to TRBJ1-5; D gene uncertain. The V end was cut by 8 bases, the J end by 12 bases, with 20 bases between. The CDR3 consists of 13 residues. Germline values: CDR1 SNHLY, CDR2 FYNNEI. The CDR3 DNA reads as TGTGCCAGCCGGTTCTTTGACGGTCCCCTCCAGCATTTT. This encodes CASRFFDGPLQHF.

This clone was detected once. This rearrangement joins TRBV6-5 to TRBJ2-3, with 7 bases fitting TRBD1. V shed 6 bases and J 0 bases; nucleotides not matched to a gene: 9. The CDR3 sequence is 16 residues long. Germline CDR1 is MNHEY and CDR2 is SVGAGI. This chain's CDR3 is CASSYTGVLSTDTQYF. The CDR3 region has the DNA TGTGCCAGCAGCTACACAGGGGTCCTAAGCACAGATACGCAGTATTTT.

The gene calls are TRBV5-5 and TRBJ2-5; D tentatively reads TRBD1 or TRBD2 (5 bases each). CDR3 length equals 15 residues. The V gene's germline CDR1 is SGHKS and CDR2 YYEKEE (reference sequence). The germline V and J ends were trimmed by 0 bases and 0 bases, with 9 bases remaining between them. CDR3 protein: CASSLERGHQETQYF. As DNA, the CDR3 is TGTGCCAGCAGCTTGGAGAGGGGTCACCAAGAGACCCAGTACTTC.

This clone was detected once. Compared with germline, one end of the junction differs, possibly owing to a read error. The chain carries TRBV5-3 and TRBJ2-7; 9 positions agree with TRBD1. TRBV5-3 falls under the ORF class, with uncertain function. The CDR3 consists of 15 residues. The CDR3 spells CASSLGGQGNYEQYF. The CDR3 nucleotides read TGTGCCAGCAGCTTGGGGGGACAGGGTAATTACGAGCAGTACTTC.

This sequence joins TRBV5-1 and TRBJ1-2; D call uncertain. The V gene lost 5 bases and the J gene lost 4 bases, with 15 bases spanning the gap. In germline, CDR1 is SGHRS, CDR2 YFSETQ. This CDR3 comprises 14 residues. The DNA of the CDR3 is TGCGCCAGCAGTGATTCTTACAGTTCCTATGGCTACACCTTC. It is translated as CASSDSYSSYGYTF.

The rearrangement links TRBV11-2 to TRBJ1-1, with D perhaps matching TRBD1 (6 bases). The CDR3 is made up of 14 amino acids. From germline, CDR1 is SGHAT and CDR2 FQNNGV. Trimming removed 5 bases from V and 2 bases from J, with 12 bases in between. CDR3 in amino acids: CASSQNRVNTEAFF. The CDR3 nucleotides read TGTGCCAGCAGCCAAAACAGGGTAAACACTGAAGCTTTCTTT.

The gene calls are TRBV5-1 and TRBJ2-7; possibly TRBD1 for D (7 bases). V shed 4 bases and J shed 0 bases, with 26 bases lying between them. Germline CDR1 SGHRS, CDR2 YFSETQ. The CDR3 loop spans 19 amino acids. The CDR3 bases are TGCGCCAGCAGCCCTTCGACAGGGCAGTCAGCGGGCCGCTCCTACGAGCAGTACTTC. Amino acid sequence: CASSPSTGQSAGRSYEQYF.

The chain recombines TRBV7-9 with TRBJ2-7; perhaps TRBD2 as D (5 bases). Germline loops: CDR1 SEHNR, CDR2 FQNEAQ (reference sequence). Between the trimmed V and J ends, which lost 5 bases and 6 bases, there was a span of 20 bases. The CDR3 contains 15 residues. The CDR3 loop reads CASSPHTLGVIEQYF. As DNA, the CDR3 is TGTGCCAGCAGCCCGCACACCCTGGGAGTTATCGAGCAGTACTTC.

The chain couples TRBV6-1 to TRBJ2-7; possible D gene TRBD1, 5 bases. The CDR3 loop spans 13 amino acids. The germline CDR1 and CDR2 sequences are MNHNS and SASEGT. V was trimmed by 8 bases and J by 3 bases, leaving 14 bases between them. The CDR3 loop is CASVQGSHYEQYF. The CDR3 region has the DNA TGTGCCAGCGTTCAGGGCAGCCACTACGAGCAGTACTTC.

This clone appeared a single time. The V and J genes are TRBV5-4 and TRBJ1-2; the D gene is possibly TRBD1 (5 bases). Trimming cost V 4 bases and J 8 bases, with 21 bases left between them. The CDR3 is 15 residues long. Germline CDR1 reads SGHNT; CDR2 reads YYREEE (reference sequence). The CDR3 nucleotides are TGTGCCAGCAGCCTACCGGGACGGAGTTACGTGGGCTACACCTTC. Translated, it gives CASSLPGRSYVGYTF.

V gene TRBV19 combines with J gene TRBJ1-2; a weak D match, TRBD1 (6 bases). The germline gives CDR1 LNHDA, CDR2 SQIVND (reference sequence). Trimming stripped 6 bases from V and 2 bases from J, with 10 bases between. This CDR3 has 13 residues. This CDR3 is CASRRTENYGYTF. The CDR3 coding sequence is TGTGCCAGTAGGAGGACAGAGAACTATGGCTACACCTTC. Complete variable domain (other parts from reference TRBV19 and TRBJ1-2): DGGITQSPKYLFRKEGQNVTLSCEQNLNHDAMYWYRQDPGQGLRLIYYSQIVNDFQKGDIAEGYSVSREKKESFPLTVTSAQKNPTAFYLCASRRTENYGYTFGSGTRLTVV.

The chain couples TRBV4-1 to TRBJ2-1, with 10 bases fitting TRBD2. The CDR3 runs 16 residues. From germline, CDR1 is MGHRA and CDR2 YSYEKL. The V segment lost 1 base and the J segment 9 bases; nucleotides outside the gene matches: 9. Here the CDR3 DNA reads TGCGCCAGCAGCCAAGTGCCTAGCGGGGGTTCCTCTGAGCAGTTCTTC. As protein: CASSQVPSGGSSEQFF.

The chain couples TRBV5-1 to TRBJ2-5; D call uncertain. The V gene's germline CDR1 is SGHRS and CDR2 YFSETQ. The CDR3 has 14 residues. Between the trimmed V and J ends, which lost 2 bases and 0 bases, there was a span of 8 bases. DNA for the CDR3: TGCGCCAGCAGCTTCGGTTTAGACCAAGAGACCCAGTACTTC. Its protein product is CASSFGLDQETQYF.

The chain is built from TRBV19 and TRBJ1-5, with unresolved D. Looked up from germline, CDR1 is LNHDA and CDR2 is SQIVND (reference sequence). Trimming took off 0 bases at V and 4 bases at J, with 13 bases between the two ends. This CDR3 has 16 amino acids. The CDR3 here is CASSIETIPGNQPQHF. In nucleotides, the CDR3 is TGTGCCAGTAGTATAGAGACAATTCCCGGGAATCAGCCCCAGCATTTT.